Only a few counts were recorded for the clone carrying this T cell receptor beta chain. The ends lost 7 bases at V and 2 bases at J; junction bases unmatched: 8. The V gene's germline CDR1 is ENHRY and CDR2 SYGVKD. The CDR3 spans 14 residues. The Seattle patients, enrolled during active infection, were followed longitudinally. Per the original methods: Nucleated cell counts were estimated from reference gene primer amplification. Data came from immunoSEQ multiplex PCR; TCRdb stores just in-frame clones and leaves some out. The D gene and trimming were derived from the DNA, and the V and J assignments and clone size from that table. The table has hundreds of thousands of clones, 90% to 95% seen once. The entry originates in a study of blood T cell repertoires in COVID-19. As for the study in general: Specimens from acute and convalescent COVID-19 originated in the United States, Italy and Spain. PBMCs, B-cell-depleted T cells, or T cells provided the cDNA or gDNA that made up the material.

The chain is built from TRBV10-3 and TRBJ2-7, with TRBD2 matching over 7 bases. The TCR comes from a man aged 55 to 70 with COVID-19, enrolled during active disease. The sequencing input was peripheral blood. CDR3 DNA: TGTGCCATCACCCCCGTGGGAGGGGCCTACGAGCAGTACTTC. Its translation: CAITPVGGAYEQYF.